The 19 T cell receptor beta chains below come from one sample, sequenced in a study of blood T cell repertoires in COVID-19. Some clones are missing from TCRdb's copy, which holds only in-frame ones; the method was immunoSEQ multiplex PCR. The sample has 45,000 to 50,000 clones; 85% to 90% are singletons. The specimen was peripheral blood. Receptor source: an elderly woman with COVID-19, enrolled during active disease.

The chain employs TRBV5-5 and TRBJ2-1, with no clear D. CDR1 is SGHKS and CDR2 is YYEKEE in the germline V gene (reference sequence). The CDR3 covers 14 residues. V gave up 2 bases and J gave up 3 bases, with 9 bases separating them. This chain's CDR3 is CASSFQAVYNEQFF. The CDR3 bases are TGTGCCAGCAGCTTCCAGGCTGTCTACAATGAGCAGTTCTTC.

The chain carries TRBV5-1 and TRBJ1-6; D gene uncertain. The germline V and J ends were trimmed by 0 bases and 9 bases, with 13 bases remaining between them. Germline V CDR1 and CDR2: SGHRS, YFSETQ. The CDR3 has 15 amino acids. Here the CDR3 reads CASSLARGASSPLHF. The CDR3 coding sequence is TGCGCCAGCAGCTTGGCTCGGGGAGCGAGTTCACCCCTCCACTTT.

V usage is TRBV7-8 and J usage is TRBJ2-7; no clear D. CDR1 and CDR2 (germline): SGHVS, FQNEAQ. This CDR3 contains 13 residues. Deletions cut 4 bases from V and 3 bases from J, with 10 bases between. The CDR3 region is CASSSSNIYEQYF. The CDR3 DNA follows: TGTGCCAGCAGCTCGTCGAACATCTACGAGCAGTACTTC.

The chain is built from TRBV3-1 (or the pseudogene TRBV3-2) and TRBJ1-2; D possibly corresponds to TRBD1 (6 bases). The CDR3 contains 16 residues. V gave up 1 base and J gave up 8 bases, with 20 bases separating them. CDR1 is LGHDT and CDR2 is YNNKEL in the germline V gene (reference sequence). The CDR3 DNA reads TGTGCCAGCAGCCAAGTCTCTATATCGGGCAGGGGAGGCTACACCTTC. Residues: CASSQVSISGRGGYTF.

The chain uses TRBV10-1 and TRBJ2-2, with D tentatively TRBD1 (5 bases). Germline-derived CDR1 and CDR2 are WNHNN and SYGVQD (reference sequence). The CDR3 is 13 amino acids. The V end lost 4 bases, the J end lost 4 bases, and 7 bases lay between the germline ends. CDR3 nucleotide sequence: TGCGCCAGCAGTGCCCAGGGCACCGGGGAGCTGTTTTTT. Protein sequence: CASSAQGTGELFF.

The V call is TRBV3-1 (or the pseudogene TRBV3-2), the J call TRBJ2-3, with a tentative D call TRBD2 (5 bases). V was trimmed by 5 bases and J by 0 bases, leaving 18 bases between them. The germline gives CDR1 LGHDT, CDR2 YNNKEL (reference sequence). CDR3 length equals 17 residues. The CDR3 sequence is CASSNRPRASSTDTQYF. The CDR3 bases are TGTGCCAGCAGCAACAGACCGAGGGCCTCTAGCACAGATACGCAGTATTTT.

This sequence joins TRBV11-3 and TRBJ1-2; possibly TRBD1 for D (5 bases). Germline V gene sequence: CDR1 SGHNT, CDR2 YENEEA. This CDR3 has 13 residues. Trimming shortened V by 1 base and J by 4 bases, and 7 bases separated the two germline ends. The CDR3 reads CASSLAGGYGYTF. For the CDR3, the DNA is TGTGCCAGCAGCTTAGCCGGGGGCTATGGCTACACCTTC.

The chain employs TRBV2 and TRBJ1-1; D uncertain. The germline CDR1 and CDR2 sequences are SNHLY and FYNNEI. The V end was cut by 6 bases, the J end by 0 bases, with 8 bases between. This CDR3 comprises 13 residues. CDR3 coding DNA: TGTGCCAGCAGCCCTACAGTGAACACTGAAGCTTTCTTT. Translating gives CASSPTVNTEAFF. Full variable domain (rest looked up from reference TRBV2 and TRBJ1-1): EPEVTQTPSHQVTQMGQEVILRCVPISNHLYFYWYRQILGQKVEFLVSFYNNEISEKSEIFDDQFSVERPDGSNFTLKIRSTKLEDSAMYFCASSPTVNTEAFFGQGTRLTVV.

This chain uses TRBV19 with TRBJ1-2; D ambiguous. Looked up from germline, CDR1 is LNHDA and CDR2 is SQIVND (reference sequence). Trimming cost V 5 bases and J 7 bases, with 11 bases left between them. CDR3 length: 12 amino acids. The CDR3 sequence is CASSFTRLGYTF. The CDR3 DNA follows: TGTGCCAGTAGTTTTACGCGTCTTGGCTACACCTTC.

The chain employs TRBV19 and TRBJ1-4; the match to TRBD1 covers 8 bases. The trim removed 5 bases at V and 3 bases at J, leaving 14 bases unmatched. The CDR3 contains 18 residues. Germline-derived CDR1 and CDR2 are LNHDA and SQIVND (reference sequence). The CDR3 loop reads CASSPRDRTRGSNEKLFF. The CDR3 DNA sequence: TGTGCCAGTAGTCCGCGGGACAGGACCCGGGGGTCTAATGAAAAACTGTTTTTT.

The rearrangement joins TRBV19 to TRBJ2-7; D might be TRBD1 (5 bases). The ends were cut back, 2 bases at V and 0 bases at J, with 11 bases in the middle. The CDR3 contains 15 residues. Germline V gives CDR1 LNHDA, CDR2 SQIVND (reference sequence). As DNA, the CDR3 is TGTGCCAGTAGTATATGGGGCAGTTCCTCCTACGAGCAGTACTTC. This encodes CASSIWGSSSYEQYF.

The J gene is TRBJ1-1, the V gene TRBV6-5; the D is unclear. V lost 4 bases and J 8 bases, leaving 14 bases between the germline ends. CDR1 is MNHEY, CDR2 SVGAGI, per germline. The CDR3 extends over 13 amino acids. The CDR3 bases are TGTGCCAGCAGTTCCTCGGAGTACGACGAAGCTTTCTTT. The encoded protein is CASSSSEYDEAFF.

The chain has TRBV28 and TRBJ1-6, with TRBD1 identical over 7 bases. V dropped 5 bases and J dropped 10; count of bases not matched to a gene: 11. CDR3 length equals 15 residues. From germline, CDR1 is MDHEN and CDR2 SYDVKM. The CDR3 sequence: CASSATGTVGSPLHF. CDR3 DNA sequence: TGTGCCAGCAGTGCAACCGGGACAGTTGGCTCACCCCTCCACTTT. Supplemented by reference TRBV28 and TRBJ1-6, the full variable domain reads DVKVTQSSRYLVKRTGEKVFLECVQDMDHENMFWYRQDPGLGLRLIYFSYDVKMKEKGDIPEGYSVSREKKERFSLILESASTNQTSMYLCASSATGTVGSPLHFGNGTRLTVT.

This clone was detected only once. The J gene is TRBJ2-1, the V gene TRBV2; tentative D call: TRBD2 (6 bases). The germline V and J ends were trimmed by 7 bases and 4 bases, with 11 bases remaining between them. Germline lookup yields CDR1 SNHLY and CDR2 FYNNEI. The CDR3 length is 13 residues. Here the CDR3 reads CASIRGRYNEQFF. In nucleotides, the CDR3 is TGTGCCAGCATCCGGGGGAGGTACAATGAGCAGTTCTTC.

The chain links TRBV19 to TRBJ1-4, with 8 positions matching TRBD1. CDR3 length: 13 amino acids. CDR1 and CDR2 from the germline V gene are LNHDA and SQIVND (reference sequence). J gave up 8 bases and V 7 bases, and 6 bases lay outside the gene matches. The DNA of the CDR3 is TGTGCCAGTATAGGACAGGGAGGCGAAAAACTGTTTTTT. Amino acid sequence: CASIGQGGEKLFF.

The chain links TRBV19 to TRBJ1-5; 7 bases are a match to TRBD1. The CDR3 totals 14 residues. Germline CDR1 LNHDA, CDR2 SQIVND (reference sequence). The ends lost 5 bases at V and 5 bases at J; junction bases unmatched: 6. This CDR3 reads CASSPGQVHQPQHF. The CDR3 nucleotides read TGTGCCAGTAGTCCAGGACAGGTTCATCAGCCCCAGCATTTT.

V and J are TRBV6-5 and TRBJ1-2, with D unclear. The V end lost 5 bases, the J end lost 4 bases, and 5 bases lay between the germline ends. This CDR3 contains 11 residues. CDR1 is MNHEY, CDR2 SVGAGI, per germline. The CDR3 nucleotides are TGTGCCAGCAGTCACATCTATGGCTACACCTTC. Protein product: CASSHIYGYTF.

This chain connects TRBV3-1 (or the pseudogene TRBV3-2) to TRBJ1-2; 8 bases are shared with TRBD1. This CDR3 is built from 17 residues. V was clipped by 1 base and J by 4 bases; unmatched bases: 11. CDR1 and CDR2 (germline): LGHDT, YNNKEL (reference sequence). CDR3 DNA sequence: TGTGCCAGCAGCCAAGGCCGACGACAGGGGTCTATCTATGGCTACACCTTC. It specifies CASSQGRRQGSIYGYTF.

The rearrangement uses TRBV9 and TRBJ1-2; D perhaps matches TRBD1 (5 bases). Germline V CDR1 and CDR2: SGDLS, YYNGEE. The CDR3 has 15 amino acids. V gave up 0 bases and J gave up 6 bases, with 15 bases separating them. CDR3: CASSVEAAGRHGYTF. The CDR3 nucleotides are TGTGCCAGCAGCGTAGAAGCGGCAGGGAGGCATGGCTACACCTTC.